The sequence of this T cell receptor beta chain was determined in a study of blood T cell repertoires in COVID-19. About the research overall: Sites in the United States, Italy and Spain provided acute and convalescent COVID-19 samples. PBMCs, B-cell-depleted T cells, or T cells were the source of the cDNA or gDNA that made up the material.

Source study methods: Amplification from reference gene primers served as the basis for estimated nucleated cell counts. The assay was immunoSEQ multiplex PCR, and TCRdb's table has in-frame clones only and misses some. From that table come the V and J calls and clone size; the DNA was used to work out D and trimming. Seen here are roughly 250,000 clones, over 75% observed once, and the top ten hold around 9.1%. This CDR3 contains 16 residues. This chain links TRBV21-1 with TRBJ1-3; TRBD1 is taken as the D call from the table, unchecked against the DNA. TRBV21-1 is recorded as a pseudogene. The specimen was peripheral blood. This clonotype originated in a human donor in a cohort sampled during active COVID-19. CDR3: CASSKASGAVGNTIYF. The CDR3 nucleotides read TGTGCCAGCAGCAAAGCTTCAGGGGCAGTGGGAAACACCATATATTTT.